These 27 T cell receptor beta chains were all obtained from the same sample, sequenced in a study of OX40 agonist ivuxolimab in advanced cancers. Method: immunoSEQ multiplex PCR; TCRdb's copy keeps in-frame clones and lacks some. Of some 59,000 clones in the sample, 75% to 85% were seen once. The sample in question was CD4+ or CD8+ T cells sorted from blood, obtained in a trial of the OX40 agonist ivuxolimab. These receptors were taken from an adult with an advanced solid tumor such as melanoma, head and neck, liver or kidney cancer.

The table lists this clone with a few counts. V gene TRBV14 combines with J gene TRBJ1-1; no definite D call. Germline V gene lookup returns CDR1 SGHDN and CDR2 FVKESK. Trimming cost V 4 bases and J 2 bases, with 8 bases left between them. This CDR3 spans 13 amino acids. CDR3 sequence (DNA): TGTGCCAGCAGCCCAGGCACTAACACTGAAGCTTTCTTT. This sequence encodes CASSPGTNTEAFF.

The chain employs TRBV2 and TRBJ2-2; 16 positions agree with TRBD2. The V gene's germline CDR1 is SNHLY and CDR2 FYNNEI. This CDR3 region has 18 residues. The V segment lost 6 bases and the J segment 5 bases; nucleotides outside the gene matches: 9. The DNA for the CDR3 is TGTGCCAGCAGGCCGGGACTAGCGGGGGGGCGAAGAACCGGGGAGCTGTTTTTT. As protein: CASRPGLAGGRRTGELFF.

The chain carries TRBV4-1 and TRBJ2-7; D is unresolved. Germline CDR1 and CDR2: MGHRA and YSYEKL. Trimming removed 1 base at V and 7 bases at J, with 5 bases between. This CDR3 has 11 amino acids. The CDR3: CASSQGPEQYF. In nucleotides, the CDR3 is TGCGCCAGCAGCCAAGGGCCAGAGCAGTACTTC.

This chain links TRBV18 with TRBJ1-4, with D perhaps TRBD1 (5 bases). Trimming stripped 1 base from V and 8 bases from J, with 8 bases between. The germline gives CDR1 KGHSH, CDR2 LQKENI. The CDR3 loop spans 13 amino acids. The CDR3 sequence: CASSPREGEKLFF. CDR3 coding DNA: TGTGCCAGCTCACCACGAGAGGGGGAAAAACTGTTTTTT.

This sequence joins TRBV19 and TRBJ2-3, with D perhaps being TRBD1 or TRBD2 (5 bases each). CDR3 length: 13 residues. In germline, CDR1 is LNHDA, CDR2 SQIVND (reference sequence). Trimming took 7 bases from V and 0 from J, leaving 8 bases between them. As DNA, the CDR3 is TGTGCCAGTAAAAGGGACAGCACAGATACGCAGTATTTT. Residues: CASKRDSTDTQYF.

This clone was counted a single time. In nucleotides, the CDR3 is TGCAGCGTTGAGATGGGACAGTTAGGGAAAGCTTTCTTT. Amino acids: CSVEMGQLGKAFF. V gene TRBV29-1 combines with J gene TRBJ1-1; 7 bases match TRBD1. The trim removed 3 bases at V and 9 bases at J, leaving 10 bases unmatched. This CDR3 has 13 residues. Germline V gene data show CDR1 as SQVTM and CDR2 as ANQGSEA.

This chain uses TRBV19 with TRBJ1-2; no firm D call. CDR1 and CDR2 (germline): LNHDA, SQIVND (reference sequence). V dropped 3 bases and J dropped 7 bases, with 15 bases sitting between them. The CDR3 contains 14 residues. CDR3 sequence reads: CASSMNVQPGGYTF. The CDR3 bases are TGTGCCAGTAGTATGAATGTGCAGCCTGGTGGCTACACCTTC.

This clone was counted once. V gene TRBV19 combines with J gene TRBJ1-1; D might be TRBD1 (6 bases). The ends were cut back, 6 bases at V and 1 base at J, with 9 bases in the middle. Germline V gene data show CDR1 as LNHDA and CDR2 as SQIVND (reference sequence). The CDR3 is 13 amino acids. For the CDR3, the DNA is TGTGCCAGTAGAACGGACAGGAACACTGAAGCTTTCTTT. The encoded protein is CASRTDRNTEAFF.

The sample holds a few counts of this clone. The chain is built from TRBV7-3 and TRBJ2-7; 7 nucleotides align to TRBD1. With V trimmed by 5 bases and J by 4 bases, 5 bases remained unmatched. CDR3 length: 13 residues. Looked up from germline, CDR1 is SGHTA and CDR2 is FQGTGA. The CDR3 reads CASSPTGPYEQYF. CDR3 coding DNA: TGTGCCAGCAGCCCGACAGGGCCTTACGAGCAGTACTTC. The entire variable domain, with the rest obtained from reference TRBV7-3 and TRBJ2-7, is as follows: GAGVSQTPSNKVTEKGKYVELRCDPISGHTALYWYRQSLGQGPEFLIYFQGTGAADDSGLPNDRFFAVRPEGSVSTLKIQRTERGDSAVYLCASSPTGPYEQYFGPGTRLTVT.

V gene TRBV28 combines with J gene TRBJ1-1; possibly TRBD1 for D (5 bases). CDR1 is MDHEN, CDR2 SYDVKM, per germline. Trimming left V 7 bases short and J 1 base short, with 13 bases between. The CDR3 consists of 14 residues. CDR3 DNA sequence: TGTGCCAGCACCGCTACAGGAAAGAACACTGAAGCTTTCTTT. Protein: CASTATGKNTEAFF.

The chain joins TRBV7-2 to TRBJ1-6, with D possibly matching TRBD1 (5 bases). The V and J ends lost 1 base and 6 bases respectively, with 13 bases between them. This CDR3 is built from 16 residues. In germline, CDR1 is SGHTA, CDR2 FQGNSA. Here the CDR3 reads CASSLGPGPTNSPLHF. Here the CDR3 DNA reads TGTGCCAGCAGCTTAGGACCGGGACCGACTAATTCACCCCTCCACTTT.

The V call is TRBV7-6, the J call TRBJ1-2, with 9 bases aligning to TRBD1. This CDR3 region has 15 residues. Looked up from germline, CDR1 is SGHVS and CDR2 is FNYEAQ. Germline trimming cut 7 bases from V and 7 bases from J; bases unmatched to any gene: 13. The CDR3 is CASTPGGGQGAGYTF. CDR3 DNA: TGTGCCAGCACCCCTGGGGGGGGACAGGGAGCTGGCTACACCTTC.

The chain joins TRBV6-5 to TRBJ1-4, with D unresolved. The V gene lost 0 bases and the J gene lost 8 bases, with 13 bases spanning the gap. CDR3 size: 15 residues. Germline CDR1 reads MNHEY; CDR2 reads SVGAGI. CDR3: CASSYSVRPWEKLFF. CDR3 DNA: TGTGCCAGCAGTTACTCTGTCCGACCTTGGGAAAAACTGTTTTTT.

The CDR3 DNA is TGTGCCAGCAGAGGGACAGGGCTGGGGACTGAAGCTTTCTTT. Translation gives CASRGTGLGTEAFF. This rearrangement joins TRBV6-1 to TRBJ1-1, with TRBD1 matching over 9 bases. J gave up 5 bases and V 6 bases, and 7 bases lay outside the gene matches. Germline V lookup: CDR1 MNHNS, CDR2 SASEGT. This CDR3 has 14 amino acids.

This clone has a single count. V and J are TRBV6-1 and TRBJ1-5; 7 positions agree with TRBD1. The germline V gene has CDR1 MNHNS and CDR2 SASEGT. J lost 0 bases, V lost 1 base, and 9 bases had no gene match. This CDR3 contains 18 residues. CDR3 loop: CASSEDRTGRLSNQPQHF. The CDR3 DNA sequence: TGTGCCAGCAGTGAAGACAGGACAGGCAGACTTAGCAATCAGCCCCAGCATTTT.

The CDR3 DNA sequence: TGCGCCAGCAGCATCGGACAGGGTAGGGTTGAAAAACTGTTTTTT. Translation gives CASSIGQGRVEKLFF. J is TRBJ1-4 and V is TRBV5-1; TRBD1 aligns across 8 bases. There are 15 residues in the CDR3. Germline lookup yields CDR1 SGHRS and CDR2 YFSETQ. The V segment lost 4 bases and the J segment 7 bases; nucleotides outside the gene matches: 9.

V and J are TRBV7-3 and TRBJ2-7; the D gene is possibly TRBD1 (7 bases). Germline assignment: CDR1 SGHTA and CDR2 FQGTGA. The V and J ends lost 5 bases and 7 bases respectively, with 18 bases between them. This CDR3 is built from 14 residues. The CDR3 DNA reads TGTGCCAGCAGCCTACAGGGGCCCGGAGGGGAGCAGTACTTC. Amino acids: CASSLQGPGGEQYF. The whole variable domain, remainder taken from reference TRBV7-3 and TRBJ2-7, is GAGVSQTPSNKVTEKGKYVELRCDPISGHTALYWYRQSLGQGPEFLIYFQGTGAADDSGLPNDRFFAVRPEGSVSTLKIQRTERGDSAVYLCASSLQGPGGEQYFGPGTRLTVT.

To note about this clone: Other DNA sequences from this sample encode an identical CDR3 as well. V usage is TRBV19 and J usage is TRBJ1-1, with D maybe TRBD1 (5 bases). Germline lookup yields CDR1 LNHDA and CDR2 SQIVND (reference sequence). The CDR3 is 13 residues long. V lost 3 bases and J 2 bases, leaving 7 bases between the germline ends. The CDR3 nucleotides read TGTGCCAGTAGTATTACAGGAAACACTGAAGCTTTCTTT. Its protein product is CASSITGNTEAFF.

The chain has TRBV7-2 and TRBJ2-1; D assignment may be TRBD1 or TRBD2 (5 bases each). The V end was cut by 0 bases, the J end by 6 bases, with 6 bases between. Germline V gene lookup returns CDR1 SGHTA and CDR2 FQGNSA. This CDR3 is 13 amino acids long. The CDR3 nucleotides read TGTGCCAGCAGCTTAGCGGGGGTCAATGAGCAGTTCTTC. Its translation: CASSLAGVNEQFF.

V usage is TRBV5-1 and J usage is TRBJ1-1; the D is unclear. Trimming took 2 bases from V and 2 from J, leaving 10 bases between them. The CDR3 is made up of 14 amino acids. Germline V gene data show CDR1 as SGHRS and CDR2 as YFSETQ. CDR3 residues: CASSFFGSNTEAFF. The CDR3 DNA reads TGCGCCAGCAGCTTTTTCGGCAGCAACACTGAAGCTTTCTTT. The whole variable domain, filled in from reference TRBV5-1 and TRBJ1-1, reads KAGVTQTPRYLIKTRGQQVTLSCSPISGHRSVSWYQQTPGQGLQFLFEYFSETQRNKGNFPGRFSGRQFSNSRSEMNVSTLELGDSALYLCASSFFGSNTEAFFGQGTRLTVV.

The CDR3 DNA is TGTGCCAGCAGTGAAGGAAGCGGGGGGATGGGGGAGACCCAGTACTTC. Amino acids: CASSEGSGGMGETQYF. This chain uses TRBV2 with TRBJ2-5; 9 bases agree with TRBD2. V lost 1 base and J lost 5; bases outside the gene matches: 8. Germline V CDR1 and CDR2: SNHLY, FYNNEI. The CDR3 totals 16 residues. Full variable domain (remainder filled in from reference TRBV2 and TRBJ2-5): EPEVTQTPSHQVTQMGQEVILRCVPISNHLYFYWYRQILGQKVEFLVSFYNNEISEKSEIFDDQFSVERPDGSNFTLKIRSTKLEDSAMYFCASSEGSGGMGETQYFGPGTRLLVL.

This chain uses TRBV18 with TRBJ1-3, with 9 bases aligning to TRBD1. The V gene's germline CDR1 is KGHSH and CDR2 LQKENI. This CDR3 has 16 amino acids. V lost 4 bases, J lost 3 bases, and 7 bases stayed unmatched. The DNA for the CDR3 is TGTGCCAGCTCACAGCCGGGACAGGGATTTGGAAACACCATATATTTT. It encodes CASSQPGQGFGNTIYF.

The V and J genes are TRBV2 and TRBJ2-7; TRBD1 aligns across 8 bases. Germline values: CDR1 SNHLY, CDR2 FYNNEI. V gave up 2 bases and J gave up 5 bases; unmatched junction bases: 32. The CDR3 loop spans 23 amino acids. The CDR3 loop is CASSERNGKRQGIIGGFRNEQYF. CDR3 nucleotides: TGTGCCAGCAGTGAACGTAATGGCAAGAGACAGGGGATTATAGGGGGCTTTAGGAACGAGCAGTACTTC. The full variable domain, rest sourced from reference TRBV2 and TRBJ2-7, is EPEVTQTPSHQVTQMGQEVILRCVPISNHLYFYWYRQILGQKVEFLVSFYNNEISEKSEIFDDQFSVERPDGSNFTLKIRSTKLEDSAMYFCASSERNGKRQGIIGGFRNEQYFGPGTRLTVT.

This clone was seen just once. The gene calls are TRBV19 and TRBJ2-3; 8 bases map to TRBD2. There are 15 residues in the CDR3. V lost 4 bases, J lost 2 bases, and 5 bases stayed unmatched. Germline V gene data show CDR1 as LNHDA and CDR2 as SQIVND (reference sequence). DNA for the CDR3: TGTGCCAGTAGTAACGGGGGGGGACACACAGATACGCAGTATTTT. It yields the protein CASSNGGGHTDTQYF.

The chain carries TRBV19 and TRBJ2-4, with D possibly TRBD2 on 5 matching bases. Germline V CDR1 and CDR2: LNHDA, SQIVND (reference sequence). V lost 5 bases to trimming and J lost 0 bases, with 17 bases between them. This CDR3 contains 17 residues. CDR3 residues: CASSAVSAGLAKNIQYF. The DNA for the CDR3 is TGTGCCAGTAGTGCCGTCTCGGCGGGTCTAGCCAAAAACATTCAGTACTTC.

The chain is built from TRBV4-1 and TRBJ2-1; D is ambiguous. V was trimmed by 5 bases and J by 6 bases, leaving 14 bases between them. Germline values: CDR1 MGHRA, CDR2 YSYEKL. CDR3 size: 14 residues. The CDR3 region is CASSYPLVSNEQFF. CDR3 sequence (DNA): TGCGCCAGCAGCTATCCGTTAGTCTCCAATGAGCAGTTCTTC.

The rearrangement uses TRBV7-9 and TRBJ1-6; maybe TRBD1 (5 bases). CDR3 length: 15 amino acids. Between the trimmed V and J ends, which lost 3 bases and 10 bases, there was a span of 16 bases. CDR1 is SEHNR and CDR2 is FQNEAQ in the germline V gene (reference sequence). CDR3 DNA: TGTGCCAGCAGCTTGACCGCTGGGAGGGACTCACCCCTCCACTTT. This translates into CASSLTAGRDSPLHF. Drawing the rest from reference TRBV7-9 and TRBJ1-6, the complete variable domain is DTGVSQNPRHKITKRGQNVTFRCDPISEHNRLYWYRQTLGQGPEFLTYFQNEAQLEKSRLLSDRFSAERPKGSFSTLEIQRTEQGDSAMYLCASSLTAGRDSPLHFGNGTRLTVT.